Presented here are 26 T cell receptor beta chains from one specimen sequenced in a study of T cell repertoires in ileal Crohn's disease. Measured with immunoSEQ multiplex PCR; TCRdb has only the in-frame clones, and not every one. The sample consists of tens of thousands of clones, roughly 81% of them appearing once. The sample consisted of ileal tissue. The receptors here all came from an adult with Crohn's disease.

CDR3 nucleotides: TGTGCCAGCAGCGTAGGGGGGGGGCTCTCCTATGGCTACACCTTC. Translation: CASSVGGGLSYGYTF. The chain carries TRBV9 and TRBJ1-2, with D possibly matching TRBD1 (6 bases). This CDR3 is 15 amino acids long. CDR1 SGDLS and CDR2 YYNGEE come from the germline V gene. The germline V and J ends were trimmed by 0 bases and 4 bases, with 13 bases remaining between them.

V is TRBV7-9 and J is TRBJ2-7; maybe TRBD1 (5 bases). The CDR3 extends over 15 amino acids. The V end was cut by 2 bases, the J end by 4 bases, with 15 bases between. Looked up from germline, CDR1 is SEHNR and CDR2 is FQNEAQ (reference sequence). CDR3 nucleotide sequence: TGTGCCAGCAGCTTACTTCTGGGCAGGGCTTACGAGCAGTACTTC. Translated: CASSLLLGRAYEQYF. The variable domain in full, completed from reference TRBV7-9 and TRBJ2-7, reads DTGVSQNPRHKITKRGQNVTFRCDPISEHNRLYWYRQTLGQGPEFLTYFQNEAQLEKSRLLSDRFSAERPKGSFSTLEIQRTEQGDSAMYLCASSLLLGRAYEQYFGPGTRLTVT.

CDR3 loop: CASSRRGTGWGRDIQYF. CDR3 DNA sequence: TGTGCCAGCAGCCGCCGGGGGACAGGGTGGGGTCGGGACATTCAGTACTTC. V usage is TRBV5-6 and J usage is TRBJ2-4; 9 bases agree with TRBD1. J lost 8 bases, V lost 4 bases, and 16 bases had no gene match. The CDR3 is 17 residues long. Germline V gene data show CDR1 as SGHDT and CDR2 as YYEEEE.

The V gene is TRBV2, the J gene TRBJ1-1; 9 bases map to TRBD1. V trimming: 6 bases; J trimming: 1 base; junction bases outside the gene matches: 3. CDR1 and CDR2 (germline): SNHLY, FYNNEI. The CDR3 consists of 14 residues. CDR3 nucleotides: TGTGCCAGCAGGAAGACAGGGGGGAACACTGAAGCTTTCTTT. This sequence encodes CASRKTGGNTEAFF.

The chain carries TRBV6-1 and TRBJ2-2; unclear D gene. V lost 5 bases, J lost 0 bases, and 7 bases lay in between. Germline V lookup: CDR1 MNHNS, CDR2 SASEGT. There are 14 residues in the CDR3. CDR3 region: CASSPTPNTGELFF. The DNA of the CDR3 is TGTGCCAGCAGTCCCACACCGAACACCGGGGAGCTGTTTTTT.

This chain links TRBV18 with TRBJ2-5; D gene unclear. This CDR3 region has 12 residues. V shed 8 bases and J shed 2 bases, with 9 bases lying between them. CDR1 and CDR2 from the germline V gene are KGHSH and LQKENI. The CDR3 coding sequence is TGTGCCAGCGCCTACGCTCAAGAGACCCAGTACTTC. It codes for CASAYAQETQYF.

CDR3 nucleotide sequence: TGTGCCAGCAGCTTAACTCTCTCTGGAAACACCATATATTTT. Translation gives CASSLTLSGNTIYF. The chain has TRBV7-3 and TRBJ1-3; D gene uncertain. CDR1 is SGHTA, CDR2 FQGTGA, per germline. This CDR3 has 14 residues. Trimming took off 0 bases at V and 0 bases at J, with 3 bases between the two ends.

V and J are TRBV7-6 and TRBJ1-6; D gene unclear. Germline values: CDR1 SGHVS, CDR2 FNYEAQ. Trimming cost V 5 bases and J 10 bases, with 21 bases left between them. The CDR3 length is 16 residues. This chain's CDR3 is CASSQSLRGRRSPLHF. In nucleotides, the CDR3 is TGTGCCAGCAGCCAATCCCTCCGTGGGAGACGCTCACCCCTCCACTTT.

V gene TRBV13 combines with J gene TRBJ2-4, with TRBD1 as a possible D gene (6 bases). Germline CDR1 and CDR2: PRHDT and FYEKMQ (reference sequence). The CDR3 loop spans 14 amino acids. Trimming shortened V by 5 bases and J by 5 bases, and 13 bases separated the two germline ends. The CDR3 region is CASSPQGLENIQYF. The CDR3 nucleotides read TGTGCCAGCAGCCCTCAGGGGTTGGAAAACATTCAGTACTTC.

This rearrangement joins TRBV5-1 to TRBJ2-7, with TRBD1 identical over 7 bases. The junction had 5 bases not matched to a gene; V was cut back by 0 bases and J by 2 bases. The CDR3 runs to 15 residues. Germline V gene data show CDR1 as SGHRS and CDR2 as YFSETQ. DNA for the CDR3: TGCGCCAGCAGCTTGGAACAGGGGATACCCTACGAGCAGTACTTC. It codes for CASSLEQGIPYEQYF.

V usage is TRBV5-1 and J usage is TRBJ1-2, with a weak D call TRBD1 (6 bases). Germline V CDR1 and CDR2: SGHRS, YFSETQ. The CDR3 extends over 17 amino acids. The V end lost 4 bases, the J end lost 4 bases, and 23 bases lay between the germline ends. CDR3 DNA sequence: TGCGCCAGCAGCCCACAGCCGGGGGGCACCTCTGGCTATGGCTACACCTTC. As protein: CASSPQPGGTSGYGYTF.

This clone came up once. The V gene is TRBV7-2, the J gene TRBJ1-2; 8 positions agree with TRBD1. This CDR3 spans 16 amino acids. Looked up from germline, CDR1 is SGHTA and CDR2 is FQGNSA. The J segment lost 7 bases and the V segment lost 1 base, leaving 11 bases of the junction unmatched. DNA for the CDR3: TGTGCCAGCAGCTTAGAGATTGGCCAGGGGGCTCTTGGCTACACCTTC. As protein: CASSLEIGQGALGYTF.

The chain recombines TRBV9 with TRBJ1-3; D ambiguous. Germline CDR1 and CDR2: SGDLS and YYNGEE. With 0 bases removed from V and 8 bases from J, the gap between germline ends came to 12 bases. The CDR3 covers 14 residues. Written as DNA, the CDR3 is TGTGCCAGCAGCGTAGGGCCCCGAAAAGACACCATATATTTT. It yields the protein CASSVGPRKDTIYF.

The chain combines TRBV9 with TRBJ2-5; TRBD1 might be the D (6 bases). V was trimmed by 0 bases and J by 5 bases, leaving 17 bases between them. The CDR3 spans 16 residues. Germline loops: CDR1 SGDLS, CDR2 YYNGEE. CDR3 amino acids: CASSVGVGAPHETQYF. The CDR3 DNA reads as TGTGCCAGCAGCGTAGGAGTGGGGGCCCCCCACGAGACCCAGTACTTC.

This chain connects TRBV5-1 to TRBJ2-7; the D is unclear. V lost 3 bases and J lost 2, with 15 bases in between. CDR3 length equals 15 residues. Per germline, CDR1 SGHRS and CDR2 YFSETQ. The CDR3 bases are TGCGCCAGCAGCTACTTCCCGGGTCCAACCTACGAGCAGTACTTC. Translating it yields CASSYFPGPTYEQYF.

Only one count was recorded for this clone. The genes are TRBV9 and TRBJ1-5; TRBD1 agrees at 7 bases. Germline V gives CDR1 SGDLS, CDR2 YYNGEE. The CDR3 consists of 15 residues. Losses at the gene ends were 4 bases for V and 3 bases for J; bases not matched to a gene: 7. The CDR3 bases are TGTGCCAGCAGCTTAGAGGGGGCTTCCAATCAGCCCCAGCATTTT. The encoded protein is CASSLEGASNQPQHF.

This clone was counted once. This chain joins TRBV4-3 and TRBJ1-2; perhaps TRBD1 as D (5 bases). The CDR3 runs to 19 residues. V was cut by 2 bases and J by 4 bases, with 26 bases left in between. Germline V gene sequence: CDR1 LGHNA, CDR2 YSLEER. The CDR3 nucleotides read TGCGCCAGCAGCCAATTCGATATGGGGTGGGCAGGGCATGTCTATGGCTACACCTTC. It translates to CASSQFDMGWAGHVYGYTF.

The V gene is TRBV5-6, the J gene TRBJ1-1, with 7 positions matching TRBD1. The trim removed 5 bases at V and 5 bases at J, leaving 6 bases unmatched. CDR3 length: 13 amino acids. Germline-derived CDR1 and CDR2 are SGHDT and YYEEEE. CDR3 sequence reads: CASRTGAGTEAFF. The CDR3 DNA sequence: TGTGCCAGCAGAACAGGGGCAGGGACTGAAGCTTTCTTT.

Remarks on this clone: This sample also contains other DNA sequences that code for the same CDR3. This chain joins TRBV5-6 and TRBJ2-7; 11 bases are shared with TRBD1. The CDR3 has 14 residues. The trim removed 5 bases at V and 3 bases at J, leaving 4 bases unmatched. Germline V gene lookup returns CDR1 SGHDT and CDR2 YYEEEE. CDR3 nucleotides: TGTGCCAGCAGTTTCGGGACAGGGGGCTACGAGCAGTACTTC. This gives the protein CASSFGTGGYEQYF.

This rearrangement joins TRBV28 to TRBJ2-5; no reliable D call. The CDR3 has 12 amino acids. Germline loops: CDR1 MDHEN, CDR2 SYDVKM. Deletions cut 7 bases from V and 4 bases from J, with 10 bases between. CDR3 coding DNA: TGTGCCAGCACCGCGAATTCAGAGACCCAGTACTTC. This sequence encodes CASTANSETQYF.

This clone was counted a few times. The chain carries TRBV6-6 and TRBJ1-3; weak D call: TRBD1 (6 bases). Germline CDR1 MNHNY, CDR2 SVGAGI (reference sequence). CDR3 length: 14 residues. Trimming took off 6 bases at V and 4 bases at J, with 13 bases between the two ends. This chain's CDR3 is CASSTRGRGNTIYF. For the CDR3, the DNA is TGTGCCAGCAGCACTAGGGGGAGAGGAAACACCATATATTTT.

This clone came up once. V gene TRBV12-5 combines with J gene TRBJ1-3; 9 bases match TRBD1. Germline V lookup: CDR1 LGHNT, CDR2 FRNRAP. The V segment lost 8 bases and the J segment 5 bases; nucleotides outside the gene matches: 7. The CDR3 is 14 amino acids. This CDR3 is CASMEDRGRNTIYF. The CDR3 region has the DNA TGTGCTAGTATGGAGGACAGGGGAAGAAACACCATATATTTT.

The rearrangement uses TRBV7-2 and TRBJ2-7; 10 bases map to TRBD2. After removal of 1 base from V and 3 bases from J, the junction contained 6 bases not matched to a gene. The CDR3 is 16 residues long. Germline V lookup: CDR1 SGHTA, CDR2 FQGNSA. CDR3 protein: CASSLGWLAGDYEQYF. The CDR3 bases are TGTGCCAGCAGCTTAGGATGGCTAGCGGGGGACTACGAGCAGTACTTC.

This chain joins TRBV12-5 and TRBJ2-3, with 10 bases fitting TRBD2. Trimming removed 1 base from V and 0 bases from J; junction bases left unmatched: 4. The CDR3 extends over 17 amino acids. CDR1 and CDR2 from the germline V gene are LGHNT and FRNRAP. The CDR3 DNA sequence: TGTGCTAGTGGTTTGGGACTAGCGGGTCCCAGCACAGATACGCAGTATTTT. This translates into CASGLGLAGPSTDTQYF.

The genes are TRBV5-6 and TRBJ1-5, with TRBD1 matching over 8 bases. This CDR3 has 14 amino acids. The J segment lost 5 bases and the V segment lost 5 bases, leaving 6 bases of the junction unmatched. From germline, CDR1 is SGHDT and CDR2 YYEEEE. The CDR3 DNA sequence: TGTGCCAGCAGTAAAACAGGGGGGGATCAGCCCCAGCATTTT. Protein product: CASSKTGGDQPQHF.

This sequence joins TRBV19 and TRBJ2-7; maybe TRBD2 (5 bases). The CDR3 runs to 13 residues. Germline V gene sequence: CDR1 LNHDA, CDR2 SQIVND (reference sequence). V was clipped by 1 base and J by 6 bases, with 10 bases between them. This CDR3 reads CASSIAPRGEQYF. Written as DNA, the CDR3 is TGTGCCAGTAGTATAGCCCCCCGGGGCGAGCAGTACTTC.